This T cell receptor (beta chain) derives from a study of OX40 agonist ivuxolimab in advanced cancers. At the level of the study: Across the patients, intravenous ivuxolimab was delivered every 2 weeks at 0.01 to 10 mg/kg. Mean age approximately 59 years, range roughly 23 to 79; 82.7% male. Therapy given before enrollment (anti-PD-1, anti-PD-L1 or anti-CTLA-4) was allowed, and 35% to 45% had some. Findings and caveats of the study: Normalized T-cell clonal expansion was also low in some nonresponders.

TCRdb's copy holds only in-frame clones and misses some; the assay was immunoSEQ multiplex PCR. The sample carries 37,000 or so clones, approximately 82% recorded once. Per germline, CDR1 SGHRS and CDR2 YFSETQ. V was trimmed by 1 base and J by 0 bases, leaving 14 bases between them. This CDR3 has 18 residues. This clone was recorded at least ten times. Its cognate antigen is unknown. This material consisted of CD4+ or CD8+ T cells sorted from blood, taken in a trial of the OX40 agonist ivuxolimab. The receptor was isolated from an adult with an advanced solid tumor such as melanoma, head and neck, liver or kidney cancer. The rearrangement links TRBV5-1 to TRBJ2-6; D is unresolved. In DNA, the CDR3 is TGCGCCAGCAGCTTGAACCTGGGGTTACTCTCTGGGGCCAACGTCCTGACTTTC. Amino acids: CASSLNLGLLSGANVLTF.